The T cell receptor (beta chain) under discussion was sequenced for a study of CD8 T cells in Susac syndrome. Study background: Blood was drawn from Susac syndrome patients while they were therapy-naive, on corticosteroids, or on intravenous immunoglobulin alone. Findings and caveats of the study: TCR sequencing and HLA analysis covered a relatively small number of individuals. Clonal expansion of Susac CD8+ cells peaked in TEMRA cells, and it also peaked in active patients.

The junction had 4 bases not matched to a gene; V was cut back by 3 bases and J by 1 base. This CDR3 is 16 amino acids long. From germline, CDR1 is SEHNR and CDR2 FQNEAQ (reference sequence). The RNA input was roughly 0.5 to 1 ug, and it was reverse transcribed with random hexamers. An immunoSEQ multiplex PCR generated amplified TCR beta CDR3 products spanning 54 Vbeta and 13 Jbeta. TCRdb re-analysed the immunoSEQ multiplex PCR reads in MiXCR, keeping a single row per CDR3 protein. The sample yields 70,000 to 100,000 distinct CDR3 sequences, roughly 95% seen once. Of note for this clonotype: Its antigen is unknown.

The clonotype was recovered from a human donor with Susac syndrome. V and J are TRBV7-9 and TRBJ2-2, with 8 bases that match TRBD1. Sequencing was done on a sample of CD8+ T cells from PBMCs. CDR3 in amino acids: CASSFGDRGNTGELFF. DNA for the CDR3: TGTGCCAGCAGCTTTGGAGACAGGGGGAACACCGGGGAGCTGTTTTTT.